The clone carrying this TCR beta chain was counted a few times. This sample was included in a study of patients and donors after allogeneic stem cell transplantation. Each CDR3 protein gets one entry after TCRdb re-called the RT-PCR reads with MiXCR. The data contain 150,000 to 200,000 distinct CDR3 sequences, 24% of them seen just once; the ten biggest clones take up more than 25%. This CDR3 has 13 amino acids. Trimming stripped 6 bases from V and 8 bases from J, with 14 bases between. This clonotype was sampled from a human donor who was either an allogeneic HSCT recipient or a stem cell or donor lymphocyte infusion donor (not recorded which). It is not recorded whose cells these are; they may come from a transplant donor. The chain links TRBV12-3 or TRBV12-4 to TRBJ2-1; either TRBD1 or TRBD2 may fit D (5 bases each). The sequencing sample was made of blood, either unsorted or a sorted T cell fraction (not recorded which). Written as DNA, the CDR3 is TGTGCCAGCAGCCTGAGGGGAAACGATGAGCAGTTCTTC. As protein: CASSLRGNDEQFF.